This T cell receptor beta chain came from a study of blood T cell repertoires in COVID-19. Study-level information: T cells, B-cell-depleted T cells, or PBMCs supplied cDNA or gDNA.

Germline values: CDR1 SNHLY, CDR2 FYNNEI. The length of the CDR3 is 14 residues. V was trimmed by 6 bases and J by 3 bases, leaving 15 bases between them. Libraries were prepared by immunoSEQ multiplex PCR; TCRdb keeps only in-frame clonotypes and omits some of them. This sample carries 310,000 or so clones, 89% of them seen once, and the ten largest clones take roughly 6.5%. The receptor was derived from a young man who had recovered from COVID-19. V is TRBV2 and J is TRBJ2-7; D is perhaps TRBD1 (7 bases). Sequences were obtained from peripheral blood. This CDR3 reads CASRGGRDSYEQYF. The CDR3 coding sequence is TGTGCCAGCAGGGGGGGAAGGGACAGCTACGAGCAGTACTTC.